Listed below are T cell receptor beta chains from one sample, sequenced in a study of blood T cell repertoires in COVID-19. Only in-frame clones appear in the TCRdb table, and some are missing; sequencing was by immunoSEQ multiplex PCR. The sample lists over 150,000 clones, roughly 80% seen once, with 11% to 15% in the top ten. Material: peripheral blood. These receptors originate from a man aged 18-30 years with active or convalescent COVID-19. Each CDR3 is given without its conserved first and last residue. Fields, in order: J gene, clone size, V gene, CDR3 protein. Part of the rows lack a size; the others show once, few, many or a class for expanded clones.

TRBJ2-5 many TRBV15 ATSRDRTGPETQY
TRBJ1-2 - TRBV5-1 ASSPRQGNYGYT
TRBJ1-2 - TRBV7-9 ASSLAQDGYT
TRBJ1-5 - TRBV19 ASSSQGGNQPQH
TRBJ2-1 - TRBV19 ATRWSESSYNEQF
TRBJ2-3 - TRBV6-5 ASRLQGTHTDTQY
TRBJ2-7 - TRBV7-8 ASSLQNYEQY
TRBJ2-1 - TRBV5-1 ASSSTSLPLNEQF
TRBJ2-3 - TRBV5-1 ASSPTGTDTDTQY
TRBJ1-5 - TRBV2 ASNDRFNQPQH
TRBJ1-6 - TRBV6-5 ASSYSFLPGDSPLH
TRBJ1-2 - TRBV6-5 ASSTTGGLSYGYT
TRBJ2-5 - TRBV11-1 ASSGQLQETQY
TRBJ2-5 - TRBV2 ASSASVAGPQETQY
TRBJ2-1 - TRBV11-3 ASSLEGLAGNEQF
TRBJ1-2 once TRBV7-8 ASSLVDRGQNYGYT
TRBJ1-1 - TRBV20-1 SADSLSEAF
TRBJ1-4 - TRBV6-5 ASSSGQGYTNEKLF
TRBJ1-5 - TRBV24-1 ATSELDRGRAGDQPQH
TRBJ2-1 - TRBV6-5 ASSYKGGFTYNEQF
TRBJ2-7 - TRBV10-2 ASSERSGWDEQY
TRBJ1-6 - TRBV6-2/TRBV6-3 ASSARDRDNSPLH
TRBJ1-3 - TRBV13 ASRVTGNPGNTIY
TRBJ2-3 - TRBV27 ASSLLAGNQDTQY
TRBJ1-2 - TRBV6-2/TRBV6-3 ASSRDRDHYGYT
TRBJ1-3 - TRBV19 ASSPLDRQLATIY
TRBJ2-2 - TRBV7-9 ASSIREGGTGELF
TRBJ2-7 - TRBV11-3 ASSLEGSGAYEQY
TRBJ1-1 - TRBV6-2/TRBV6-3 ASSYAGVNTEAF
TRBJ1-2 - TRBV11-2 ASSPSTANYGYT
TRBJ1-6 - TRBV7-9 ASSLQGAQIH
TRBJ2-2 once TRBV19 ASRNVGLAGSNTGELF